This entry lists 20 T cell receptor beta chains sequenced from one sample in a study of shared clonotypes between healthy human individuals. Clones were read by immunoSEQ multiplex PCR, and TCRdb kept only the in-frame ones, dropping some. The top ten hold roughly 15% of the sample, which has about 330,000 clones, roughly 84% seen once. The specimen was memory CD8+ T cells sorted from blood. Noted subset: CD45RO+ cells pooled with CCR7-negative TemRA cells. The source is a man younger than 30 in good health.

The chain links TRBV7-2 to TRBJ2-5, with D possibly TRBD2 on 5 matching bases. Germline assignment: CDR1 SGHTA and CDR2 FQGNSA. The V gene lost 1 base and the J gene lost 2 bases, with 14 bases spanning the gap. The CDR3 runs to 16 residues. CDR3 nucleotides: TGTGCCAGCAGCTTAGTGAGCGGCCAATTTCAAGAGACCCAGTACTTC. Protein product: CASSLVSGQFQETQYF.

The chain carries TRBV11-2 and TRBJ1-3; D ambiguous. This CDR3 spans 13 amino acids. Germline CDR1 reads SGHAT; CDR2 reads FQNNGV. V was cut by 5 bases and J by 4 bases, with 9 bases left in between. The CDR3 spells CASSGESGNTIYF. The CDR3 DNA reads as TGTGCCAGCAGCGGGGAATCAGGAAACACCATATATTTT.

The chain joins TRBV2 to TRBJ1-1, with no clear D. Germline V gene data show CDR1 as SNHLY and CDR2 as FYNNEI. Trimming took off 6 bases at V and 6 bases at J, with 14 bases between the two ends. This CDR3 contains 13 residues. The CDR3 region is CASRLLGRPEAFF. CDR3 coding DNA: TGTGCCAGCAGACTTCTTGGGCGGCCTGAAGCTTTCTTT.

The chain has TRBV18 and TRBJ1-2; possibly TRBD1 for D (6 bases). The length of the CDR3 is 14 residues. Germline CDR1 KGHSH, CDR2 LQKENI. V shed 2 bases and J shed 7 bases, with 14 bases lying between them. The DNA for the CDR3 is TGTGCCAGCTCACCAATTGGACAGCTCGGTGGCTACACCTTC. Amino acids: CASSPIGQLGGYTF.

The rearrangement joins TRBV10-2 to TRBJ1-4; D not certain. The CDR3 totals 16 residues. Germline-derived CDR1 and CDR2 are WSHSY and SAAADI. The ends were cut back, 6 bases at V and 3 bases at J, with 17 bases in the middle. CDR3 sequence (DNA): TGCGCCAGCAGCCGGCGGGGAGGGAAGTCTAATGAAAAACTGTTTTTT. It encodes CASSRRGGKSNEKLFF.

CDR3 region: CASSELWLGEQYF. DNA of the CDR3: TGCGCCAGCAGTGAGCTCTGGTTGGGCGAGCAGTACTTC. V is TRBV10-1 and J is TRBJ2-7, with no clear D. The V gene's germline CDR1 is WNHNN and CDR2 SYGVQD (reference sequence). This CDR3 is built from 13 residues. The ends were cut back, 2 bases at V and 6 bases at J, with 11 bases in the middle.

This chain uses TRBV29-1 with TRBJ2-7; D possibly uses TRBD1 or TRBD2 (5 bases each). From germline, CDR1 is SQVTM and CDR2 ANQGSEA. There are 15 residues in the CDR3. Trimming stripped 0 bases from V and 0 bases from J, with 12 bases between. The CDR3, as DNA: TGCAGCGTTGAAGAACCTGATGGGGGCTCCTACGAGCAGTACTTC. Protein product: CSVEEPDGGSYEQYF.

The chain carries TRBV9 and TRBJ2-7; maybe TRBD1 (5 bases). V shed 3 bases and J shed 5 bases, with 12 bases lying between them. The germline V gene encodes CDR1 SGDLS and CDR2 YYNGEE. The CDR3 contains 13 residues. CDR3 coding DNA: TGTGCCAGCAGCGCTGGGATAGGGGACGAGCAGTACTTC. Translation gives CASSAGIGDEQYF.

The CDR3 spells CAWSVDGVRDNYNSNYGYTF. In DNA, the CDR3 is TGTGCCTGGAGTGTCGACGGCGTCCGGGACAACTACAATTCTAACTATGGCTACACCTTC. The rearrangement links TRBV30 to TRBJ1-2, with D possibly TRBD1 on 6 matching bases. The V end lost 0 bases, the J end lost 0 bases, and 26 bases lay between the germline ends. The germline V gene encodes CDR1 GTSNPN and CDR2 SVGIG (reference sequence). CDR3 size: 20 residues.

The V and J genes are TRBV28 and TRBJ2-7, with D perhaps being TRBD1 or TRBD2 (5 bases each). The CDR3 loop spans 17 amino acids. The ends were cut back, 5 bases at V and 0 bases at J, with 20 bases in the middle. CDR1 is MDHEN, CDR2 SYDVKM, per germline. The CDR3 region has the DNA TGTGCCAGCAGTCTATTGAGAGTGATCGGGACCTCCTACGAGCAGTACTTC. Amino acids: CASSLLRVIGTSYEQYF.

V gene TRBV29-1 combines with J gene TRBJ2-2, with a tentative D call TRBD1 (6 bases). The V and J ends lost 7 bases and 2 bases respectively, with 11 bases between them. The CDR3 extends over 13 amino acids. Looked up from germline, CDR1 is SQVTM and CDR2 is ANQGSEA. The CDR3 DNA follows: TGCAGCGACCGACAGGCAAACACCGGGGAGCTGTTTTTT. As protein: CSDRQANTGELFF.

This clone was counted a single time. This sequence joins TRBV19 and TRBJ1-6; no clear D gene. CDR3 size: 14 residues. V shed 7 bases and J shed 5 bases, with 12 bases lying between them. The V gene's germline CDR1 is LNHDA and CDR2 SQIVND (reference sequence). This chain's CDR3 is CASTPGFHNSPLHF. The CDR3 region has the DNA TGTGCCAGTACCCCAGGCTTTCATAATTCACCCCTCCACTTT.

The J gene is TRBJ2-2, the V gene TRBV11-3, with TRBD1 matching 9 bases. With 3 bases clipped from V and 4 bases from J, the junction kept 6 bases outside the gene matches. The CDR3 runs 16 residues. CDR1 and CDR2 from the germline V gene are SGHNT and YENEEA. DNA for the CDR3: TGTGCCAGCAGCTTCAGGACAGGGGAGCCCACCGGGGAGCTGTTTTTT. Its protein is CASSFRTGEPTGELFF.

V and J are TRBV7-9 and TRBJ2-7; 11 nucleotides agree with TRBD1. The V gene end was trimmed by 5 bases and the J gene end by 2 bases; junction bases not matched to a gene: 8. CDR1 is SEHNR and CDR2 is FQNEAQ in the germline V gene (reference sequence). CDR3 length equals 16 residues. CDR3 coding DNA: TGTGCCAGCAGCCATAAGGACAGGGGGCCCGCCTACGAGCAGTACTTC. It encodes CASSHKDRGPAYEQYF.

J is TRBJ2-2 and V is TRBV7-3; D uncertain. Trimming removed 5 bases from V and 0 bases from J, with 10 bases in between. Germline V gene lookup returns CDR1 SGHTA and CDR2 FQGTGA. The CDR3 consists of 15 residues. In DNA, the CDR3 is TGTGCCAGCAGCCCCACCACCGCGAACACCGGGGAGCTGTTTTTT. Its protein product is CASSPTTANTGELFF. Variable domain in full (rest from reference TRBV7-3 and TRBJ2-2): GAGVSQTPSNKVTEKGKYVELRCDPISGHTALYWYRQSLGQGPEFLIYFQGTGAADDSGLPNDRFFAVRPEGSVSTLKIQRTERGDSAVYLCASSPTTANTGELFFGEGSRLTVL.

The chain couples TRBV4-3 to TRBJ2-7, with D possibly TRBD2 on 6 matching bases. Trimming shortened V by 1 base and J by 0 bases, and 10 bases separated the two germline ends. The germline V gene encodes CDR1 LGHNA and CDR2 YSLEER. This CDR3 has 15 amino acids. The CDR3 coding sequence is TGCGCCAGCAGCCAAGTAGGAGGGAGCTCCTACGAGCAGTACTTC. Residues: CASSQVGGSSYEQYF.

CDR3 loop: CASSHRDSTGELFF. CDR3 DNA: TGTGCCAGCAGCCATCGGGACTCCACCGGGGAGCTGTTTTTT. The chain combines TRBV4-2 with TRBJ2-2, with a weak D call TRBD2 (6 bases). Germline V gene lookup returns CDR1 LGHNA and CDR2 YNFKEQ. V gave up 3 bases and J gave up 4 bases, with 9 bases separating them. The CDR3 totals 14 residues.

V gene TRBV5-1 combines with J gene TRBJ2-2, with D hard to call. The CDR3 runs to 18 residues. Germline CDR1 is SGHRS and CDR2 is YFSETQ. V was pared by 0 bases and J by 3 bases, with 18 bases between. The CDR3 coding sequence is TGCGCCAGCAGCTTGGTTCGGTCCCCCATGAGACACACCGGGGAGCTGTTTTTT. The encoded protein is CASSLVRSPMRHTGELFF.

The chain employs TRBV28 and TRBJ2-7, with D perhaps TRBD2 (6 bases). The CDR3 has 13 residues. CDR1 MDHEN and CDR2 SYDVKM come from the germline V gene. V lost 6 bases to trimming and J lost 7 bases, with 16 bases between them. As DNA, the CDR3 is TGTGCCAGCAGCTCGGAGGGCCTGGGGGAGCAGTACTTC. This translates into CASSSEGLGEQYF.

This chain joins TRBV7-6 and TRBJ1-2; TRBD1 is a possible D gene (6 bases). The CDR3 loop spans 14 amino acids. CDR1 and CDR2 (germline): SGHVS, FNYEAQ. The V gene lost 5 bases and the J gene lost 2 bases, with 12 bases spanning the gap. The CDR3 is CASSGGTTNYGYTF. In nucleotides, the CDR3 is TGTGCCAGCAGCGGGGGGACAACCAACTATGGCTACACCTTC.